This entry is about one TCR beta chain. Antigen unknown. The data are from a study of Siglec-9 on CD8 T cells in melanoma. V was trimmed by 2 bases and J by 6 bases, leaving 13 bases between them. The length of the CDR3 is 14 residues. The V gene's germline CDR1 is MNHEY and CDR2 SVGAGI. The protocol was immunoSEQ multiplex PCR, while the TCRdb copy is restricted to in-frame clones and leaves out a portion. The sample carries over a thousand clones, 55% to 65% recorded once. Study-level results: An effector memory CD8+ subset marked by Siglec-9 reportedly appeared to gather in melanoma.

The chain joins TRBV6-5 to TRBJ1-1, with a tentative D call TRBD1 (5 bases). The clonotype originates from a human donor in good health. Sequencing was carried out using Siglec-9+ CD8+ T cells sorted from blood. The CDR3 DNA is TGTGCCAGCAGTTACCTAACAGGAAGGGCTGAAGCTTTCTTT. Amino acid sequence: CASSYLTGRAEAFF.